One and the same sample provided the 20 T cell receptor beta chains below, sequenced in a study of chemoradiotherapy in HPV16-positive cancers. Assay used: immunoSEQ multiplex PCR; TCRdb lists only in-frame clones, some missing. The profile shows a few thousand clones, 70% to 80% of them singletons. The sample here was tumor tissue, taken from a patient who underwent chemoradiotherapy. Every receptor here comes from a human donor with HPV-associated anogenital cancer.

This CDR3 reads CASSLDTAVATEAFF. As DNA, the CDR3 is TGTGCCAGCAGCTTAGATACGGCTGTCGCCACTGAAGCTTTCTTT. The chain combines TRBV7-2 with TRBJ1-1; no clear D. Per the germline V gene, CDR1 is SGHTA and CDR2 is FQGNSA. This CDR3 region has 15 residues. V gave up 1 base and J gave up 4 bases, with 13 bases separating them.

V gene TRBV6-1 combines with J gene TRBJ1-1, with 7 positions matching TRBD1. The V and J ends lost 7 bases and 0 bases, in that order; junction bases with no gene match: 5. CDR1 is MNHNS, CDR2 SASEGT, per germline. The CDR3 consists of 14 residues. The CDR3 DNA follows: TGTGCCAGCATCCCGACAGGGTTGAACACTGAAGCTTTCTTT. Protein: CASIPTGLNTEAFF.

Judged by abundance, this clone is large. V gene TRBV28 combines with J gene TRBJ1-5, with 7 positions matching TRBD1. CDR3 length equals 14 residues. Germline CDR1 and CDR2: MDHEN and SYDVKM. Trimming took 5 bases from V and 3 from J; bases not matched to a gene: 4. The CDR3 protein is CASSGDSTNQPQHF. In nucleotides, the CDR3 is TGTGCCAGCAGTGGGGACAGTACCAATCAGCCCCAGCATTTT.

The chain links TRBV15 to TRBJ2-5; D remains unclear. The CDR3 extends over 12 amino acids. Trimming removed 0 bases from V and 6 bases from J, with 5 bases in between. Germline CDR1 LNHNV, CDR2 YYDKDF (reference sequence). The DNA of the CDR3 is TGTGCCACCAGCAGAGATACGCAGACCCAGTACTTC. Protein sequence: CATSRDTQTQYF.

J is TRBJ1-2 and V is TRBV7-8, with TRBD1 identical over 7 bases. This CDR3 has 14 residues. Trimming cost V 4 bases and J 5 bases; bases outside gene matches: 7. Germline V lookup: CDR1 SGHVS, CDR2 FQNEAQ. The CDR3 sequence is CASSYGTASYGYTF. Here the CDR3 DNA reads TGTGCCAGCAGCTACGGGACAGCTTCTTATGGCTACACCTTC.

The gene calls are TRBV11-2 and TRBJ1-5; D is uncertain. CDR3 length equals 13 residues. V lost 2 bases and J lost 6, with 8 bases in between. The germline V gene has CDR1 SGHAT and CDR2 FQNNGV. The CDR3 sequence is CASSLSEGQPQHF. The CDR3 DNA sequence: TGTGCCAGCAGCTTATCGGAGGGTCAGCCCCAGCATTTT.

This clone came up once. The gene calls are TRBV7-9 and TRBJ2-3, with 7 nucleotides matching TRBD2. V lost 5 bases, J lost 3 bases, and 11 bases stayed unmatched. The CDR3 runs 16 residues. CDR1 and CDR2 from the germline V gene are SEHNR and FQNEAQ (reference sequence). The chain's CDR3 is CASSIDGGSTTDTQYF. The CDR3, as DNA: TGTGCCAGCAGCATAGATGGCGGGAGTACAACAGATACGCAGTATTTT.

The CDR3: CASSYGGGGVTDTQYF. The CDR3 DNA reads as TGTGCCAGCAGTTACGGCGGCGGGGGCGTCACAGATACGCAGTATTTT. The chain employs TRBV6-5 and TRBJ2-3, with D tentatively TRBD2 (7 bases). The ends were cut back, 2 bases at V and 2 bases at J, with 14 bases in the middle. There are 16 residues in the CDR3. In germline, CDR1 is MNHEY, CDR2 SVGAGI.

The CDR3 DNA sequence: TGTGCCAGCAGCTCCGACAGGGGTACCTACAATGAGCAGTTCTTC. Its translation is CASSSDRGTYNEQFF. V gene TRBV7-2 combines with J gene TRBJ2-1, with 8 bases aligning to TRBD1. Per the germline V gene, CDR1 is SGHTA and CDR2 is FQGNSA. The CDR3 is made up of 15 amino acids. V dropped 4 bases and J dropped 2; count of bases not matched to a gene: 4.

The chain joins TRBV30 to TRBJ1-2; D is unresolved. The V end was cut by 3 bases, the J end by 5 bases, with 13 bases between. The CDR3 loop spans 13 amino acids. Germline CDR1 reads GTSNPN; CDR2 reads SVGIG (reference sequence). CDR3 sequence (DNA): TGTGCCTGGAGCCCCACGGGCCTGTATGGCTACACCTTC. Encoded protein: CAWSPTGLYGYTF.

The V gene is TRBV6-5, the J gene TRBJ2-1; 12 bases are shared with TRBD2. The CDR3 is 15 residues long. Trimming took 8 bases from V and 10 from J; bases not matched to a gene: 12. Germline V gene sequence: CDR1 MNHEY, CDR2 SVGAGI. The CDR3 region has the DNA TGTGCCAGCCGACTAGCGGGAGTCTCCTTGGAGGAGCAGTTCTTC. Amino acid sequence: CASRLAGVSLEEQFF.

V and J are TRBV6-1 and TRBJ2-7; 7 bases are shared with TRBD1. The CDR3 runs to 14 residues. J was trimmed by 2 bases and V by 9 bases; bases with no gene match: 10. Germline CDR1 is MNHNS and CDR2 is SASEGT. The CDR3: CASGQQGDTYEQYF. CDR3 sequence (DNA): TGTGCCAGTGGACAGCAGGGGGATACCTACGAGCAGTACTTC.

Here the CDR3 reads CATSRQDRSEQYF. The DNA for the CDR3 is TGTGCCACCAGCAGACAGGACAGGAGCGAGCAGTACTTC. The J gene is TRBJ2-7, the V gene TRBV15, with 7 bases fitting TRBD1. Looked up from germline, CDR1 is LNHNV and CDR2 is YYDKDF (reference sequence). The V segment lost 2 bases and the J segment 6 bases; nucleotides outside the gene matches: 4. The CDR3 is 13 residues long.

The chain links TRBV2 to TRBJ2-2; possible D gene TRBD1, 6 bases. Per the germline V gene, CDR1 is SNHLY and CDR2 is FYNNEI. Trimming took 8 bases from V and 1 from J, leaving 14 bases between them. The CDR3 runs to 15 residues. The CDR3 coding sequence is TGTGCCAGCCAAAGGGGGACCCTGAACACCGGGGAGCTGTTTTTT. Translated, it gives CASQRGTLNTGELFF.

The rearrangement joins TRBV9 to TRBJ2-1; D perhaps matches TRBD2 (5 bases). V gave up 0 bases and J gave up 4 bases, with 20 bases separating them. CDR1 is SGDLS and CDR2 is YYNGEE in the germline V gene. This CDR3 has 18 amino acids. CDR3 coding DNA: TGTGCCAGCAGCGTAGAGGGAGCAGCGGCTGATGGATACAATGAGCAGTTCTTC. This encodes CASSVEGAAADGYNEQFF. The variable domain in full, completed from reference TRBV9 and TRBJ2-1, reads DSGVTQTPKHLITATGQRVTLRCSPRSGDLSVYWYQQSLDQGLQFLIQYYNGEERAKGNILERFSAQQFPDLHSELNLSSLELGDSALYFCASSVEGAAADGYNEQFFGPGTRLTVL.

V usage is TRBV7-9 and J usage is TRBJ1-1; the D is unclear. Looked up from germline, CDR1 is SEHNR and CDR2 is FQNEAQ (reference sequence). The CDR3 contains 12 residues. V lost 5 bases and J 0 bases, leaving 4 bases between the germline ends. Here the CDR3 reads CASSLMNTEAFF. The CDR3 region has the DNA TGTGCCAGCAGCCTCATGAACACTGAAGCTTTCTTT.

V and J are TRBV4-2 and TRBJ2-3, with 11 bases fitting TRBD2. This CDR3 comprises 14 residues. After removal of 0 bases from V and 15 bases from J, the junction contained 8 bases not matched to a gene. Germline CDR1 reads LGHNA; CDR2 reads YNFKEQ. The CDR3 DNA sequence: TGTGCCAGCAGCCAAGAACTAGCGGGAGCCACTTGCTATTTT. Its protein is CASSQELAGATCYF.

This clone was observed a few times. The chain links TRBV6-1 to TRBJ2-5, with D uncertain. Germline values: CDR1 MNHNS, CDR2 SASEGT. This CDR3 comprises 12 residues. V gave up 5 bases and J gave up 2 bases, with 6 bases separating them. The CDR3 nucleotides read TGTGCCAGCAGTATAGATCAAGAGACCCAGTACTTC. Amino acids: CASSIDQETQYF.

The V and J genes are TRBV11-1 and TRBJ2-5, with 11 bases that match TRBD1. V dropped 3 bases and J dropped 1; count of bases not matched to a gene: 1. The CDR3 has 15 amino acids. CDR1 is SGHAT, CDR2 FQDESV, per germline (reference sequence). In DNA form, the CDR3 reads TGTGCCAGCAGCTTTGGACAGGGGGCCCAAGAGACCCAGTACTTC. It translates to CASSFGQGAQETQYF. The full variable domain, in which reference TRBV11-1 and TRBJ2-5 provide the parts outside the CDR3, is EAEVAQSPRYKITEKSQAVAFWCDPISGHATLYWYRQILGQGPELLVQFQDESVVDDSQLPKDRFSAERLKGVDSTLKIQPAELGDSAMYLCASSFGQGAQETQYFGPGTRLLVL.

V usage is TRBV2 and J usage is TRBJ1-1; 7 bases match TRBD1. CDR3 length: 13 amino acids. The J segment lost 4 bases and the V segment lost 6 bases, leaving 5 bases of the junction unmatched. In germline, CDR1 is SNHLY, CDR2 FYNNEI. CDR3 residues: CASSRQGSTEAFF. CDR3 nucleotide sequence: TGTGCCAGCAGCCGACAGGGCAGCACTGAAGCTTTCTTT.